This T cell receptor beta chain was captured in a study of cytomegalovirus exposure and HLA in healthy donors (dated by TCRdb to the late 2010s). As for the study more broadly: An earlier analysis of approximately 640 of the donors reported 250 to 350 Gb of sequence data and around 110 million unique TCR beta sequences from 150 million to 200 million T cells. Approximately 310 gigabases of sequencing data and around 80 million unique TCR sequences made up an early release that covered approximately 700 HLA-typed donors. Of the 398 genotyped donors, about 80% fell in the genetic ancestry cluster associated with self-reported Caucasian donors. The aim of the study was to test whether cataloging public T cell receptors could identify signatures of past pathogen exposure. The T cell repertoires of roughly 660 subjects were profiled by immunosequencing and related to cytomegalovirus serostatus. Besides the first cohort of roughly 640 subjects, a separate validation cohort made up of over 95 different subjects was used. To predict cytomegalovirus infection status, the study combined high-throughput TCR immunosequencing, statistical association of individual TCRs with disease status, and machine learning. A later analysis re-examined previously published TCR beta repertoires from about 670 donors and added high-resolution HLA genotyping to investigate patterns of TCR occurrence. In the later analysis, no new phenotypic data were used to find candidate immune exposures; instead, reliance was placed on TCR beta sequences and their occurrence across donors. An earlier analysis of about 620 of the donors applied high-throughput TCR beta sequencing to assess whether each TCR beta V gene segment acted as functional or pseudogenic. Donor age, sex, ethnicity and CMV serostatus were compiled alongside the repertoire data. Genome-wide SNP genotypes for about three fifths of the 666 donors were used in a later genetic analysis, which treated that subset as a discovery cohort. Every discovery cohort repertoire had been produced on one sequencing platform. HLA typing covered class I and class II loci at four-digit resolution. Typing coverage varied by locus: roughly 620-640 donors for A, B, C, DRB1 and DQB1; approximately 560 for DQA1; approximately 570 for DPA1; roughly 470 for DPB1. About five DR-DQ haplotypes were treated as single units for association and clustering because of strong linkage in the cohort. Among about 360 genotyped donors of the cohort, an average of approximately 240,000 unique TCR beta nucleotide sequences were sequenced per donor, around 18% of them non-productive.

Reading the germline V gene gives CDR1 KGHSH and CDR2 LQKENI. Trimming leaves V shorter by 3 bases and J shorter by 6 bases, with the junction holding 7 bases beyond the gene matches. Reading from cysteine to phenylalanine, the CDR3 counts 14 amino acids. Of all the DNA, just the CDR3 is kept, 42 bases in frame from base 1. In the case of this clone: It has no known antigen specificity. One base away there is no much larger clone; base qualities are not given.

The library was produced with the immunoSEQ multiplex PCR assay. The multiplex PCR relied on a mix of 60 forward primers for TCR Vbeta segments and 13 reverse primers for TCR Jbeta segments. Amplification of the CDR3 region of rearranged TCR beta genes was performed with a multiplex PCR assay on genomic DNA. The Illumina HiSeq System was used to sequence the amplified TCR beta libraries as 87-base-pair reads. From the authors' description of their analysis: In a later analysis, 80 million or so unique TCR beta chains were counted across the roughly 610 repertoires, and about 9.9 million of these chains were shared by at least two donors. Raw reads were error-corrected and collapsed into unique sequences with a nearest-neighbor algorithm that merged closely related sequences to remove PCR and sequencing errors. CDR3 sequences were aligned to IMGT reference sequences to assign V, D and J gene segments. For a sequence to be retained, a match of at least six nucleotides was required to both a V gene segment and a J gene segment. Rearrangements were classified as productive when the CDR3 lacked stop codons and remained in frame with V and J, and all other rearrangements were classified as non-productive. Following IMGT convention, CDR3 was defined as the stretch from the second conserved V-encoded cysteine to the conserved J-encoded phenylalanine. Sequences without an unambiguous match to a single V gene segment were excluded from the earlier analysis of over 500 of the donors. An earlier analysis of a few hundred of the donors classified V segments as functional when productive rearrangements were above 56.7% and as segregating when the standard deviation between donors was above 5%. A statistical classification framework was built to diagnose cytomegalovirus status from the catalog of TCR beta chain sequences. In a later analysis, TCR nucleotide sequences were compared against IMGT/GENE-DB human TR gene sequences so that V and J genes could be assigned. In a later analysis, CDR3 sequences and most-parsimonious VDJ recombination scenarios were assigned using the TCRdist pipeline. A later analysis defined each TCR beta chain by its CDR3 amino acid sequence plus V-gene family, and excluded reads lacking a unique V-gene family. In a later analysis, around 600 highly shared, low-generation-probability nucleotide sequences were removed to address suspected cross-contamination and a sequencing artifact. In a later analysis, a clonal expansion index was calculated for each public chain from normalized within-repertoire ranks of inferred template counts. In a later analysis, generation probabilities were computed with a VDJ recombination model fitted to out-of-frame rearrangements, and the resulting probabilities were checked against IGoR. In a later analysis, TCR-TCR, TCR-HLA and TCR-CMV co-occurrence was scored with hypergeometric tests, and a repertoire-size bias correction was applied to TCR pairs. In a later analysis, false discovery rates were estimated by permuting HLA or CMV assignments 20 times. In a later analysis, co-occurring TCRs were grouped with DBSCAN, and TCRdist sequence similarity was added when clustering was performed within HLA-allele-positive subsets. Co-occurrence clustering excluded repertoires with fewer than 30,000 or more than 120,000 public chains, plus five with anomalous nucleotide sharing. TCRdb limited this immuneACCESS table to in-frame rearrangements with V and J called. A share of clones is missing; checked studies link under half to unresolved V genes, and the rest is unexplained. Clone size and the V and J calls come from that table; the DNA yielded D and trimming. The sample table contains 210,000 or so clones; only one count was recorded for 70% to 80% of them. The biggest ten clones account for 0.2% to 0.25% of the sample.

The cohort comprised 666 healthy bone marrow donors. All cohort members were sampled while nominally healthy, although unrecorded immune exposures were likely present. The donor was CMV seronegative and was included in the group of about 350 seronegative cohort members. A peripheral blood sample was provided by each donor, and peripheral blood mononuclear cells were used for TCR beta sequencing. The Qiagen DNeasy Blood Extraction Kit was used to extract genomic DNA from the blood cell samples. Results the study describes overall, beyond this receptor: Some 15 rarely observed V segments, including chromosome 9 orphons, were excluded from the earlier analysis of approximately 500 of the donors because counts were too low. Linkage disequilibrium might explain the correlated functional status among segregating V segments, but an unknown experimental factor could not be excluded. A cluster of highly shared sequence variants was judged likely to be a technical artifact of the sequencing pipeline. CMV serostatus was the only immune exposure information available for the cohort. A further reported finding was that TCR beta sequences accurately predicted the HLA-A and HLA-B alleles for most subjects in the first cohort. A total of fewer than 200 TCR beta chains were listed by the study as associated with cytomegalovirus. While some public TCRs were present in many individuals, most TCR sequences turned up only very rarely across donors. Roughly uniform sequencing depth across donors was assumed in presence/absence analyses, although this assumption may not hold. Specific HLA alleles were associated with 15,000 to 20,000 TCR beta sequences at a false discovery rate of 0.05 in a later analysis. Most CMV-associated TCR beta chains appeared to be HLA-restricted in a later analysis, and the HLA associations seemed to be driven largely by CMV exposure. A later genetic analysis associated a missense DCLRE1C variant with V-gene and J-gene trimming of TCR beta chains, and an independent cohort replicated the association. Several of the top co-occurrence clusters appeared to be linked to parvovirus B19, influenza, CMV and Epstein-Barr virus, according to a later analysis. Assigning TCR associations to individual alleles was difficult when HLA alleles, especially DR and DQ, strongly co-occurred. A later analysis found that HLA-associated TCR beta chains were more clonally expanded and had lower generation probabilities than equally common non-associated chains. The 87-base-pair reads could not distinguish some IMGT-functional V segments, including TRBV6-2 and TRBV6-3, so those segments were excluded. The classifier was reported to diagnose cytomegalovirus status with high specificity and sensitivity in both the original cohort and the validation cohort. This cohort had only TCR beta chains sequenced, and the lack of alpha or paired-chain data limited which features could be detected. In an earlier analysis of about 550 of the donors, most TCR beta V segments were observed in productive rearrangements about 87% or about 30% of the time, broadly matching IMGT annotations. In a later analysis, TCR association rates were found to vary across HLA loci, with the most associated TCRs seen for DRB1 alleles and the fewest for HLA-C alleles. Because HLA typing was missing for some donors at each locus, association tests included only the typed subset. According to a later genetic analysis, donors in an Asian-associated ancestry cluster had fewer N-insertions in productive TCRs than the roughly 700-donor mean. A few of the identified cytomegalovirus-associated TCR beta chains were confirmed in vitro to be specific for cytomegalovirus antigens. According to the authors, the approach could potentially be generalized to other disease states and immunological phenotypes.

The sequencing input was PBMCs. The receptor comes from a girl aged 2-15 years in good health and CMV-seronegative. The rearrangement combines TRBV18 with TRBJ1-2; TRBD1 matches 7 bases in the middle. Read as DNA, the sequence is TGTGCCAGCTCACCTCAACAGGGGTCGAATGGCTACACCTTC. Its translation is CASSPQQGSNGYTF.